The entry below describes one T cell receptor beta chain. What antigen it recognizes has not been identified. Base qualities are not provided; no much larger clone lies one nucleotide away. The treatment or condition label, as the study defines it: live attenuated yellow fever vaccine strain. At each blood-draw timepoint, two biological replicates of bulk PBMCs were obtained. A standard Ficoll-Paque protocol was used to isolate PBMCs from peripheral blood. RNA was extracted with TriZol from bulk PBMCs, CD4 and CD8 fractions, and dextramer-positive and dextramer-negative fractions. This sample stems from a study of T cells after yellow fever vaccination (dated by TCRdb to the late 2010s). A note on the overall study: The SMART-Seq v4 Ultra Low Input RNA kit was used to prepare libraries from fractions with low cell numbers. The cohort comprised two healthy male donors, one aged 18 to 29 and one aged 30 to 40 years. To follow T-cell clones before and after primary and booster YFV17D yellow fever vaccination, bulk TCR alpha and beta repertoires were sequenced over time. Blood was collected at multiple timepoints before and after primary and secondary immunization, and bulk PBMC replicates and cell subsets were isolated.

Synthesis of TCR cDNA relied on 5'RACE template switching, a step that introduced a universal primer site along with unique molecular identifiers. cDNA synthesis was primed from both the TCR alpha and TCR beta constant segments. Two PCR steps were used to amplify libraries, with sample barcodes and sequencing adapters being added in the second step. Sequencing of libraries was performed on Illumina HiSeq 2500 (2x100 bp) or NovaSeq (2x150 bp). On the study's bioinformatics: MIGEC was used to demultiplex reads and collapse the reads into UMI consensus sequences, and MiXCR was used for V(D)J alignment. Using edgeR on replicate PBMC samples, clonotypes were called vaccine-responding if FDR was below 0.01 and the log2 fold change was above 5 up to day 15. Each bulk clonotype received a CD4 or CD8 identity based on whether the sequenced CD4 or CD8 repertoire contained that clonotype at higher abundance. The public reads were reprocessed in TCRdb via fastp at Q25 and MiXCR, keeping in-frame beta chains. Merged by CDR3 protein, the rows form single entries marked with the most common genes and DNA. Here the V and J calls rest on TCRdb's processing, not on the authors' analysis. This sample gives 450,000 to 600,000 distinct CDR3 sequences in total; approximately 16% of them show up just once. In total, the top ten clones hold 15% to 20% of the sample.

From the cysteine through the phenylalanine, the CDR3 covers 13 amino acids. The DNA shown is the 39-base CDR3, in frame from base 1. V gives up 6 bases and J gives up 2 bases, and the segment between their germline ends measures 11 bases. Results and caveats for the whole study, not just this receptor: A small share of clonotypes occurred in both CD4 and CD8 compartments, likely arising from convergent recombination. After the booster, most clones that had expanded after primary vaccination were detected again (roughly 95% of CD4 and about 88% of CD8), suggesting broad maintenance of memory. Because only a couple of donors were included in the study, the extent to which the findings can be generalized is limited. Compared with the primary T-cell response, the secondary T-cell response was weaker but faster, peaking on day 5 rather than day 15. Computational filtering was needed because FACS-sorted repertoires could contain abundant contaminating clonotypes from the bulk population.

The source material was PBMCs, sampled 5 days after the first yellow fever vaccination. This clonotype was obtained from a man younger than 35 who received the YFV17D yellow fever vaccine. Recombination joined TRBV12-3 or TRBV12-4 with TRBJ2-7, with the D gene too uncertain to name. The DNA reads TGTGCCAGCAGGTCGACTGGCACCTACGAGCAGTACTTC. This codes for CASRSTGTYEQYF.